Described below is a single T cell receptor (beta chain) sequence and its context. Antigen: not known. This record comes from a study of monozygotic twins with cystic fibrosis. About the research overall: With about 15 PCR cycles, barcoded libraries came from about 3 micrograms of fragmented DNA.

From germline, CDR1 is KGHSH and CDR2 LQKENI. Trimming stripped 4 bases from V and 3 bases from J, with 6 bases between. This CDR3 region has 12 residues. Findings of the study overall: Monozygotic CF twins shared more identical nucleotide clonotypes than unrelated patients. Co-twins had the most similar V usage for 13 of 16 pairs, J for 8. In this small cohort, shared CDR3 numbers showed no association with age, concordance or disease severity.

The method was immunoSEQ multiplex PCR; TCRdb's version includes in-frame clones alone and lacks a portion of them. The data contain 8,000 to 10,000 clones, roughly 98% of them singletons. The receptor's source is a girl aged 2 to 10 with cystic fibrosis. Sequenced input: blood. The chain has TRBV18 and TRBJ1-1; no definite D call. CDR3 sequence: CASSRLDTEAFF. CDR3 DNA sequence: TGTGCCAGCTCACGTCTGGACACTGAAGCTTTCTTT.